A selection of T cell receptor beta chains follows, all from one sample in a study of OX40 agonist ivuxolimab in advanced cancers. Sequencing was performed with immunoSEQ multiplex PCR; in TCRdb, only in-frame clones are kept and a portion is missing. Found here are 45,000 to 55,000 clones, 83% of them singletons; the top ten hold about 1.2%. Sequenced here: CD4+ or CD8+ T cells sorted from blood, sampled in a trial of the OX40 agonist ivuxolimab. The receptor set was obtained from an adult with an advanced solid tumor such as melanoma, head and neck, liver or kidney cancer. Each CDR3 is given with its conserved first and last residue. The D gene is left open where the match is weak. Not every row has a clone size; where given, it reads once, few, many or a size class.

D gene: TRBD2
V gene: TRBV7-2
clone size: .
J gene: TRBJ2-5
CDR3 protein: CASSRGTITRETQYF
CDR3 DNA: TGTGCCAGCAGCCGCGGGACTATCACCAGGGAGACCCAGTACTTC

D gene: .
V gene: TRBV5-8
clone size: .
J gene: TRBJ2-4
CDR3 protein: CASSFSRLLAKNIQYF
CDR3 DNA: TGTGCCAGCAGCTTTTCACGCCTACTAGCCAAAAACATTCAGTACTTC

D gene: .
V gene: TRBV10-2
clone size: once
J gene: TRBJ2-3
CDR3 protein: CASSEVGGNTQYF
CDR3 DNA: TGCGCCAGCAGTGAGGTAGGGGGAAATACGCAGTATTTT

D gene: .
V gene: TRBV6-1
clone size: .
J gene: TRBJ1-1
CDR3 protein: CASSEGRAGRAFF
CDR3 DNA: TGTGCCAGCAGTGAAGGGAGGGCAGGGCGGGCTTTCTTT

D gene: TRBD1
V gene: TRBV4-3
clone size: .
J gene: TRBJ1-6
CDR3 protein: CASSPMTGTNSPLHF
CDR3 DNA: TGCGCCAGCAGCCCTATGACAGGGACTAATTCACCCCTCCACTTT

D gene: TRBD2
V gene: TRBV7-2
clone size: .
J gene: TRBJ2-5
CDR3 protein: CASIQFSGVVGETQYF
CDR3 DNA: TGTGCCAGCATCCAATTTAGCGGGGTGGTGGGAGAGACCCAGTACTTC

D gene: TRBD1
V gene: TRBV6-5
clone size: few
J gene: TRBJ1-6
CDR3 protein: CASTLTGDNSPLHF
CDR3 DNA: TGTGCCAGCACTTTGACAGGGGATAATTCACCCCTCCACTTT

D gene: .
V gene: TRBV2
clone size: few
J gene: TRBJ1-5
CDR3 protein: CASSEGPGNQPQHF
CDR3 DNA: TGTGCCAGCAGTGAAGGCCCTGGTAATCAGCCCCAGCATTTT

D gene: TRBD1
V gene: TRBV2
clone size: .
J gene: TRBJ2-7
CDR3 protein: CASSGQGAIYEQYF
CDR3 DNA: TGTGCCAGCAGCGGACAGGGGGCAATTTACGAGCAGTACTTC

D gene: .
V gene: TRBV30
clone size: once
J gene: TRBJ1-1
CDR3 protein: CAWSVYGRLNTEAFF
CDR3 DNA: TGTGCCTGGAGTGTATACGGCCGCTTGAACACTGAAGCTTTCTTT

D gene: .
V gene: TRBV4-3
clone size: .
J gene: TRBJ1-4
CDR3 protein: CASSQELTGPLTNEKLFF
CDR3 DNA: TGCGCCAGCAGCCAAGAATTAACGGGTCCCCTAACTAATGAAAAACTGTTTTTT

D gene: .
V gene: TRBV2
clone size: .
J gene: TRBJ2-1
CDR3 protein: CVSKGLDLAYEQFF
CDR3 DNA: TGTGTTTCGAAGGGCCTCGACCTGGCGTATGAGCAGTTCTTC

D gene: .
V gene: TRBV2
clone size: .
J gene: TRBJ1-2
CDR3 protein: CASRLRETNYGYTF
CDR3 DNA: TGTGCCAGCAGGCTCCGGGAGACTAACTATGGCTACACCTTC